The 15 T cell receptor beta chains reported below all come from one sample, sequenced in a study of identical twins' blood T cells. TCRdb re-called the 5' RACE reads through MiXCR, storing one row per CDR3 protein. Seen here are 350,000 to 400,000 distinct CDR3 sequences, over 25% observed once, and the top ten hold about 6%. The specimen was PBMCs. The receptors were sampled from a woman aged 18 to 49 in good health.

The sample holds a few counts of this clonotype. The gene calls are TRBV19 and TRBJ1-1; D is perhaps TRBD1 (5 bases). The length of the CDR3 is 16 residues. Germline CDR1 and CDR2: LNHDA and SQIVND (reference sequence). V was cut by 7 bases and J by 0 bases, with 18 bases left in between. The CDR3 DNA reads as TGTGCCAGTATTTCCGGACACGGGTCCTTGAACACTGAAGCTTTCTTT. Encoded protein: CASISGHGSLNTEAFF. The entire variable domain, with the rest obtained from reference TRBV19 and TRBJ1-1, is as follows: DGGITQSPKYLFRKEGQNVTLSCEQNLNHDAMYWYRQDPGQGLRLIYYSQIVNDFQKGDIAEGYSVSREKKESFPLTVTSAQKNPTAFYLCASISGHGSLNTEAFFGQGTRLTVV.

On this clonotype: The junction departs from germline at one end; a sequencing error may be responsible. The V gene is TRBV11-1, the J gene TRBJ2-3; D ambiguous. The length of the CDR3 is 11 residues. Germline loops: CDR1 SGHAT, CDR2 FQDESV (reference sequence). The CDR3 sequence: CTSRVTDTQYF. CDR3 nucleotide sequence: TGTACCAGCAGAGTCACAGATACGCAGTATTTT.

The rearrangement links TRBV12-3 or TRBV12-4 to TRBJ2-7, with a weak D call TRBD1 (5 bases). Trimming removed 5 bases from V and 3 bases from J, with 14 bases in between. The CDR3 is made up of 14 amino acids. This CDR3 is CASSQGPGSYEQYF. CDR3 bases: TGTGCCAGCAGTCAGGGTCCTGGAAGCTACGAGCAGTACTTC.

The genes are TRBV7-9 and TRBJ2-1; D is tentatively TRBD1 or TRBD2 (5 bases each). Per germline, CDR1 SEHNR and CDR2 FQNEAQ (reference sequence). The V end was cut by 2 bases, the J end by 4 bases, with 12 bases between. The CDR3 loop spans 15 amino acids. CDR3 nucleotide sequence: TGTGCCAGCAGCTTAACGAGGGGATTATACAATGAGCAGTTCTTC. Translating it yields CASSLTRGLYNEQFF. The complete variable domain, with remaining parts taken from reference TRBV7-9 and TRBJ2-1, reads DTGVSQNPRHKITKRGQNVTFRCDPISEHNRLYWYRQTLGQGPEFLTYFQNEAQLEKSRLLSDRFSAERPKGSFSTLEIQRTEQGDSAMYLCASSLTRGLYNEQFFGPGTRLTVL.

The V gene is TRBV5-1, the J gene TRBJ1-1; D gene unclear. Germline V CDR1 and CDR2: SGHRS, YFSETQ. V gave up 1 base and J gave up 7 bases, with 14 bases separating them. This CDR3 is built from 14 residues. In DNA form, the CDR3 reads TGCGCCAGCAGCTTGTTGGTACAAGACGTTGAAGCTTTCTTT. Translated: CASSLLVQDVEAFF.

CDR3 bases: TGCGCCAGCAGCCAAAGGACCCCTCCGGGACAATCGAACACCGGGGAGCTGTTTTTT. Protein product: CASSQRTPPGQSNTGELFF. V gene TRBV4-1 combines with J gene TRBJ2-2; D possibly corresponds to TRBD1 (6 bases). The V and J ends lost 2 bases and 0 bases respectively, with 19 bases between them. The CDR3 is 19 residues long. Germline CDR1 is MGHRA and CDR2 is YSYEKL.

About this clonotype: This could be a read error, since a much larger clone is one nucleotide away. The J gene is TRBJ2-3, the V gene TRBV6-4; 7 bases map to TRBD1. Germline CDR1 and CDR2: MRHNA and SNTAGT. The CDR3 sequence is 14 residues long. The CDR3 here is CVSSDSQGADTQYF. CDR3 nucleotide sequence: TGTGTCAGCAGTGACTCGCAGGGGGCAGATACGCAGTATTTT.

The chain has TRBV29-1 and TRBJ2-3; the D gene is possibly TRBD2 (6 bases). Trimming shortened V by 7 bases and J by 2 bases, and 19 bases separated the two germline ends. Germline values: CDR1 SQVTM, CDR2 ANQGSEA. The CDR3 runs to 15 residues. CDR3 coding DNA: TGCAGCGCCATACTGGTGGCGGGGTACACAGATACGCAGTATTTT. Amino acids: CSAILVAGYTDTQYF.

A few counts support this clonotype. J is TRBJ2-1 and V is TRBV11-3; no clear D. CDR3 size: 14 residues. V gave up 6 bases and J gave up 0 bases, with 9 bases separating them. Per germline, CDR1 SGHNT and CDR2 YENEEA. The CDR3 DNA is TGTGCCAGCAGTAGCAGAAGCTCCTACAATGAGCAGTTCTTC. Translation: CASSSRSSYNEQFF.

In regard to this clonotype: Compared with germline, one end of the junction differs, possibly owing to a read error. The J gene is TRBJ1-2, the V gene TRBV29-1; 7 positions agree with TRBD1. The CDR3 sequence is 14 residues long. The germline CDR1 and CDR2 sequences are SQVTM and ANQGSEA. The CDR3 DNA reads as TGCAGCGTCGAAGTTGCAGGGGGAAGCTATGGCTACACCTTC. It specifies CSVEVAGGSYGYTF.

This clonotype was counted only a few times. The rearrangement joins TRBV9 to TRBJ1-2; no clear D. This CDR3 comprises 11 residues. V lost 6 bases and J lost 8, with 11 bases in between. Germline V lookup: CDR1 SGDLS, CDR2 YYNGEE. The CDR3 region has the DNA TGTGCCAGCACCTCCCATCGCGGCTACACCTTC. This gives the protein CASTSHRGYTF. The whole variable domain, remainder taken from reference TRBV9 and TRBJ1-2, is DSGVTQTPKHLITATGQRVTLRCSPRSGDLSVYWYQQSLDQGLQFLIQYYNGEERAKGNILERFSAQQFPDLHSELNLSSLELGDSALYFCASTSHRGYTFGSGTRLTVV.

This clonotype was counted ten times or more. The V and J genes are TRBV29-1 and TRBJ1-1, with a possible D match to TRBD1 (6 bases). Germline V gene lookup returns CDR1 SQVTM and CDR2 ANQGSEA. The V and J ends lost 3 bases and 4 bases respectively, with 12 bases between them. The CDR3 sequence is 13 residues long. The CDR3 loop is CSVEPGEGTEAFF. The CDR3 DNA is TGCAGCGTTGAGCCAGGGGAGGGCACTGAAGCTTTCTTT.

This chain links TRBV7-9 with TRBJ2-2, with D uncertain. CDR1 and CDR2 (germline): SEHNR, FQNEAQ (reference sequence). The V end lost 2 bases, the J end lost 5 bases, and 6 bases lay between the germline ends. The CDR3 totals 13 residues. CDR3 in DNA: TGTGCCAGCAGCTTAAGTTGGACCGGGGAGCTGTTTTTT. Residues: CASSLSWTGELFF.

This clonotype was seen repeatedly, ten times or more. V and J are TRBV6-1 and TRBJ1-1; D is unresolved. V gave up 11 bases and J gave up 7 bases, with 20 bases separating them. The CDR3 spans 13 residues. Looked up from germline, CDR1 is MNHNS and CDR2 is SASEGT. The CDR3 DNA follows: TGTGCCGCCTGCAATGGGCAAAGGAGTGAAGCTTTCTTT. This translates into CAACNGQRSEAFF.

For this clonotype: With a much larger clone just one base away, this may be a read error. The rearrangement links TRBV11-2 to TRBJ2-1; D gene ambiguous. This CDR3 comprises 11 residues. Germline CDR1 is SGHAT and CDR2 is FQNNGV. The CDR3 DNA follows: TGTACCAGCAGCTTAACTGATGAGCAGTTCTTC. Amino acid sequence: CTSSLTDEQFF.